The present TCR beta chain was sequenced within a study of blood T cell repertoires in COVID-19. The CDR3 totals 14 residues. Germline V gene lookup returns CDR1 MDHEN and CDR2 SYDVKM. Trimming cost V 7 bases and J 0 bases, with 12 bases left between them. The method was immunoSEQ multiplex PCR; TCRdb's version includes in-frame clones alone and lacks a portion of them. Among roughly 350,000 clones listed, 87% were seen once. This TCR was sampled from a woman aged 25 to 45 with COVID-19, enrolled during active disease. Sequenced input: peripheral blood. The chain joins TRBV28 to TRBJ1-1, with D unresolved. The CDR3 protein is CASNPAGLNTEAFF. CDR3 coding DNA: TGTGCCAGCAATCCGGCAGGTTTGAACACTGAAGCTTTCTTT.